The rows below give T cell receptor beta chains drawn from one sample of a study of T-cell memory formation after mild COVID-19. TCRdb redid the calling of the 5' RACE reads with MiXCR, one entry per CDR3 protein. The sample records fewer than 350,000 distinct CDR3 sequences, around 8% being singletons. Input material: PBMCs or a T cell subset sorted from them (not recorded which). The receptors originated from a man aged 18 to 30 who had mild COVID-19 (a few samples of this study predate the infection). Cell type and time point are not known. Each CDR3 is given with its conserved first and last residue. A D gene is named only where the DNA matches it firmly. Expanded clones are given a class, and other clones once, few, many or no size at all.

clone size: many
V gene: TRBV29-1
J gene: TRBJ1-1
D gene: TRBD1
CDR3 DNA: TGCAGCGTTGTGGGGACAGATTACACTGAAGCTTTCTTT
CDR3 protein: CSVVGTDYTEAFF

clone size: few
V gene: TRBV27
J gene: TRBJ1-3
D gene: -
CDR3 DNA: TGTGCCAGCGCCGACGGTGGTGGAAACACCATATATTTT
CDR3 protein: CASADGGGNTIYF

clone size: -
V gene: TRBV3-1
J gene: TRBJ1-2
D gene: -
CDR3 DNA: TGTGCCAGCAGCCAACCCGGACAGAACTATGGCTACACCTTC
CDR3 protein: CASSQPGQNYGYTF

clone size: -
V gene: TRBV12-3/TRBV12-4
J gene: TRBJ2-3
D gene: -
CDR3 DNA: TGTGCCAGCAGTTTGAAAGGAAGGCGGGCAGATACGCAGTATTTT
CDR3 protein: CASSLKGRRADTQYF

clone size: many
V gene: TRBV7-2
J gene: TRBJ1-2
D gene: TRBD1
CDR3 DNA: TGTGCCAGCAGCTTAGGGGGGACAGCGAATGGCTACACCTTC
CDR3 protein: CASSLGGTANGYTF

clone size: -
V gene: TRBV4-2
J gene: TRBJ2-1
D gene: -
CDR3 DNA: TGTGCCAGCAGCCACGACTCCGCCAGGGCGGGCGATGAGCAGTTCTTC
CDR3 protein: CASSHDSARAGDEQFF

clone size: -
V gene: TRBV4-2
J gene: TRBJ2-5
D gene: TRBD2
CDR3 DNA: TGTGCCAGCAGCCAAGATCGGAGTGGGGGGACTAGCGGGGTCAACCAAGAGACCCAGTACTTC
CDR3 protein: CASSQDRSGGTSGVNQETQYF

clone size: few
V gene: TRBV12-3/TRBV12-4
J gene: TRBJ2-7
D gene: -
CDR3 DNA: TGTGCCAGCAGTTTAGGGGGGGGGCATTCCTACGAGCAGTACTTC
CDR3 protein: CASSLGGGHSYEQYF

clone size: -
V gene: TRBV6-5
J gene: TRBJ1-6
D gene: -
CDR3 DNA: TGTGCCACCCAGACTGCAGAATATAATTCACCCCTCCACTTT
CDR3 protein: CATQTAEYNSPLHF

clone size: many
V gene: TRBV5-1
J gene: TRBJ1-4
D gene: -
CDR3 DNA: TGCGCCAGCTCGGACAGCCCCAATGTGAGTGAAAAACTGTTTTTT
CDR3 protein: CASSDSPNVSEKLFF

clone size: many
V gene: TRBV7-2
J gene: TRBJ1-5
D gene: -
CDR3 DNA: TGTGCCAGCAGCCAAGGGGGGGATCAGCCCCAGCATTTT
CDR3 protein: CASSQGGDQPQHF

clone size: -
V gene: TRBV4-2
J gene: TRBJ2-6
D gene: TRBD1
CDR3 DNA: TGTGCCAGCAGACCGATGGGACAGGGGGCAACTGGGGCCAACGTCCTGACTTTC
CDR3 protein: CASRPMGQGATGANVLTF

clone size: few
V gene: TRBV11-2
J gene: TRBJ2-4
D gene: TRBD2
CDR3 DNA: TGTGCCAGCAGCGATGGGACTAGCGGGGAGAAAAACATTCAGTACTTC
CDR3 protein: CASSDGTSGEKNIQYF

clone size: many
V gene: TRBV20-1
J gene: TRBJ2-3
D gene: -
CDR3 DNA: TGCAGTGCTAGTTCACCCGGGGGCCTAGCGGACCCCGATACGCAGTATTTT
CDR3 protein: CSASSPGGLADPDTQYF

clone size: few
V gene: TRBV5-1
J gene: TRBJ1-1
D gene: -
CDR3 DNA: TGCGCCAGCAGCTGGGGAATTGTCGGGAACACTGAAGCTTTCTTT
CDR3 protein: CASSWGIVGNTEAFF

clone size: few
V gene: TRBV20-1
J gene: TRBJ2-1
D gene: -
CDR3 DNA: TGCAGTGCTCCGGGGGCGCGGAATGAGCAGTTCTTC
CDR3 protein: CSAPGARNEQFF

clone size: many
V gene: TRBV10-3
J gene: TRBJ1-1
D gene: -
CDR3 DNA: TGTGCCATCAGCGAGGGTTCTCTGTCCCCAGCTTTCTTT
CDR3 protein: CAISEGSLSPAFF

clone size: many
V gene: TRBV20-1
J gene: TRBJ2-2
D gene: TRBD1
CDR3 DNA: TGCAGTGCTAGGGACAGGGTGGCCGGGGAGCTGTTTTTT
CDR3 protein: CSARDRVAGELFF

clone size: many
V gene: TRBV7-2
J gene: TRBJ2-3
D gene: -
CDR3 DNA: TGTGCCAGCAGCTTAGAGTGGTCGTGGGGCACAGATACGCAGTATTTT
CDR3 protein: CASSLEWSWGTDTQYF

clone size: -
V gene: TRBV10-3
J gene: TRBJ1-1
D gene: TRBD1
CDR3 DNA: TGTGCCATCAGTGAGCCGATACAGGGGGGTGCTAAGAACACTGAAGCTTTCTTT
CDR3 protein: CAISEPIQGGAKNTEAFF

clone size: many
V gene: TRBV29-1
J gene: TRBJ2-1
D gene: TRBD1
CDR3 DNA: TGCAGCGTCGGACAGGCGAGGGGTGAGCAGTTCTTC
CDR3 protein: CSVGQARGEQFF

clone size: -
V gene: TRBV24-1
J gene: TRBJ2-6
D gene: TRBD2
CDR3 DNA: TGTGCCACCAGTGATTTTTTAGCGGGGGACAACTCTGGGGCCAACGTCCTGACTTTC
CDR3 protein: CATSDFLAGDNSGANVLTF

clone size: many
V gene: TRBV5-1
J gene: TRBJ1-1
D gene: -
CDR3 DNA: TGCGCCAGCAGCTCGGGACCCCCACGGGACACTGAAGCTTTCTTT
CDR3 protein: CASSSGPPRDTEAFF

clone size: few
V gene: TRBV10-3
J gene: TRBJ1-2
D gene: -
CDR3 DNA: TGTGCCATTCAGTTGGGTGTCCAGGGGTTCAACTATGGCTACACCTTC
CDR3 protein: CAIQLGVQGFNYGYTF

clone size: -
V gene: TRBV7-2
J gene: TRBJ2-2
D gene: TRBD2
CDR3 DNA: TGTGCCAGCAGCCAGACCCGTCGGGGGGGCGGGGAGCTGTTTTTT
CDR3 protein: CASSQTRRGGGELFF

clone size: -
V gene: TRBV12-3/TRBV12-4
J gene: TRBJ2-5
D gene: TRBD2
CDR3 DNA: TGTGCCAGCAGGACGGGAGGGGTTTCGCTAGAGACCCAGTACTTC
CDR3 protein: CASRTGGVSLETQYF

clone size: many
V gene: TRBV5-1
J gene: TRBJ2-2
D gene: TRBD2
CDR3 DNA: TGCGCCAGCAGGACCGGGACTACAGTTGCCGGGGAGCTGTTTTTT
CDR3 protein: CASRTGTTVAGELFF

clone size: -
V gene: TRBV4-3
J gene: TRBJ2-1
D gene: -
CDR3 DNA: TGCGCCAGCAGCCAAGATTTTGGGTACTGGCGGGGCGATGAGCAGTTCTTC
CDR3 protein: CASSQDFGYWRGDEQFF

clone size: many
V gene: TRBV5-1
J gene: TRBJ2-3
D gene: TRBD1
CDR3 DNA: TGCGCCAGCAGCCCGGGACAGCTAAGCACAGATACGCAGTATTTT
CDR3 protein: CASSPGQLSTDTQYF

clone size: many
V gene: TRBV6-5
J gene: TRBJ2-1
D gene: -
CDR3 DNA: TGTGCCAGCAGTTACGCCCGTGGGGATGAGCAGTTCTTC
CDR3 protein: CASSYARGDEQFF

clone size: -
V gene: TRBV7-2
J gene: TRBJ2-1
D gene: TRBD2
CDR3 DNA: TGTGCCAGCAGCTTAGCGAGGATTAGCGGGTGGGATGAGCAGTTCTTC
CDR3 protein: CASSLARISGWDEQFF

clone size: -
V gene: TRBV6-6
J gene: TRBJ2-7
D gene: TRBD1
CDR3 DNA: TGTGCCAGCAGTTACACCCGACAGGGAGAGTACGAGCAGTACTTC
CDR3 protein: CASSYTRQGEYEQYF

clone size: -
V gene: TRBV5-6
J gene: TRBJ1-2
D gene: -
CDR3 DNA: TGTGCCAGCAGCTTCGCCGGGAGGGACTATGGCTACACCTTC
CDR3 protein: CASSFAGRDYGYTF

clone size: few
V gene: TRBV6-5
J gene: TRBJ1-6
D gene: -
CDR3 DNA: TGTGCCAGCAGTTACGATACTGGTTTTGCCCAAGGTTCACCCCTCCACTTT
CDR3 protein: CASSYDTGFAQGSPLHF

clone size: -
V gene: TRBV5-6
J gene: TRBJ2-5
D gene: -
CDR3 DNA: TGTGCCAGCAGCCCGCGGTATATAGAGACCCAGTACTTC
CDR3 protein: CASSPRYIETQYF

clone size: many
V gene: TRBV5-4
J gene: TRBJ2-1
D gene: TRBD2
CDR3 DNA: TGTGCCAGCAGCCGGACTAGCGGGGGGGACAATGAGCAGTTCTTC
CDR3 protein: CASSRTSGGDNEQFF

clone size: many
V gene: TRBV7-6
J gene: TRBJ1-1
D gene: -
CDR3 DNA: TGTGCCAGCAGCTCAGGGTTAGGGGCGACGGACACTGAAGCTTTCTTT
CDR3 protein: CASSSGLGATDTEAFF

clone size: few
V gene: TRBV20-1
J gene: TRBJ2-2
D gene: -
CDR3 DNA: TGCAGTGCTAGAGATATGGGCAGGGACCTCACCGGGGAGCTGTTTTTT
CDR3 protein: CSARDMGRDLTGELFF

clone size: -
V gene: TRBV7-2
J gene: TRBJ2-3
D gene: -
CDR3 DNA: TGTGCCAGCAGCAAGATGGTAGATACGCAGTATTTT
CDR3 protein: CASSKMVDTQYF

clone size: few
V gene: TRBV7-2
J gene: TRBJ2-5
D gene: -
CDR3 DNA: TGTGCCACCCGCCTGGGGTTGGGGCGGCTACGTCAAGAGACCCAGTACTTC
CDR3 protein: CATRLGLGRLRQETQYF

clone size: -
V gene: TRBV6-1
J gene: TRBJ2-3
D gene: -
CDR3 DNA: TGTGCCAGCAGGGGGGAGGACAGCACAGATACGCAGTATTTT
CDR3 protein: CASRGEDSTDTQYF

clone size: -
V gene: TRBV20-1
J gene: TRBJ1-4
D gene: -
CDR3 DNA: TGCAGTGCTAGAGGGACCCCAACTAATGAAAAACTGTTTTTT
CDR3 protein: CSARGTPTNEKLFF

clone size: few
V gene: TRBV7-2
J gene: TRBJ2-5
D gene: -
CDR3 DNA: TGTGCCAGCAGCTTAGGAAGCGGCTGGGGGGAGACCCAGTACTTC
CDR3 protein: CASSLGSGWGETQYF

clone size: many
V gene: TRBV12-3/TRBV12-4
J gene: TRBJ1-2
D gene: TRBD1
CDR3 DNA: TGTGCCAGCAGTTTGGGGACAGGGGTTAACTATGGCTACACCTTC
CDR3 protein: CASSLGTGVNYGYTF

clone size: few
V gene: TRBV2
J gene: TRBJ1-6
D gene: -
CDR3 DNA: TGTGCCATTCAAACTTCTCCGGGACAAGACAATTCACCCCTCCACTTT
CDR3 protein: CAIQTSPGQDNSPLHF

clone size: few
V gene: TRBV20-1
J gene: TRBJ2-5
D gene: -
CDR3 DNA: TGCAGTGCTAGGGCTAGCGATCAAGAGACCCAGTACTTC
CDR3 protein: CSARASDQETQYF